What follows are 14 T cell receptor beta chains derived from one specimen sequenced in a study of T cell repertoires in cytomegalovirus infection. A single record per CDR3 protein comes from TCRdb applying MiXCR to the reads. The sample yields some 700,000 distinct CDR3 sequences, roughly 36% seen once. These receptors have no known antigen. Specimen: cultured PBMCs, collected from culture after CMV antigen stimulation. Every receptor here comes from a human donor in good health (CMV status not recorded). Some clones in this sample may be carry-over from other donors' samples.

This chain uses TRBV10-3 with TRBJ2-5; D possibly corresponds to TRBD2 (6 bases). Trimming took 0 bases from V and 2 from J, leaving 16 bases between them. This CDR3 contains 17 residues. CDR1 is ENHRY, CDR2 SYGVKD, per germline. In DNA, the CDR3 is TGTGCCATCAGTGAGTCGCGGGGTGGGAGAGAGCAAGAGACCCAGTACTTC. This codes for CAISESRGGREQETQYF.

The CDR3 DNA reads TGTGCCAGCACCCTCCCCGGGACAGGGGATGATACGCAGTATTTT. Protein sequence: CASTLPGTGDDTQYF. The rearrangement uses TRBV6-2 or TRBV6-3 and TRBJ2-3; 10 bases agree with TRBD1. Germline V gene sequence: CDR1 MNHEY, CDR2 SVGEGT. This CDR3 spans 15 amino acids. The trim removed 7 bases at V and 6 bases at J, leaving 10 bases unmatched.

The rearrangement uses TRBV5-1 and TRBJ2-1; D possibly matches TRBD1 or TRBD2 (5 bases each). The V end lost 2 bases, the J end lost 9 bases, and 15 bases lay between the germline ends. The CDR3 length is 14 residues. CDR1 is SGHRS, CDR2 YFSETQ, per germline. CDR3 sequence (DNA): TGCGCCAGCAGCTTAGAGGCTTCGGGGACTGAGCAGTTCTTC. It specifies CASSLEASGTEQFF.

The V and J genes are TRBV19 and TRBJ1-4; D not certain. Per germline, CDR1 LNHDA and CDR2 SQIVND (reference sequence). The CDR3 extends over 15 amino acids. Between the trimmed V and J ends, which lost 3 bases and 5 bases, there was a span of 13 bases. CDR3 sequence reads: CASSIRKPLNEKLFF. CDR3 nucleotides: TGTGCCAGTAGTATTAGGAAGCCCTTGAATGAAAAACTGTTTTTT.

This clonotype was observed many times. The chain recombines TRBV7-2 with TRBJ2-7, with a weak D call TRBD1 (5 bases). CDR3 size: 11 residues. V was clipped by 2 bases and J by 11 bases, with 10 bases between them. Looked up from germline, CDR1 is SGHTA and CDR2 is FQGNSA. DNA of the CDR3: TGTGCCAGCAGCTTACATAAACAGGAGTACTTC. Protein sequence: CASSLHKQEYF.

This sequence joins TRBV6-5 and TRBJ2-1; possible D gene TRBD1, 5 bases. Germline loops: CDR1 MNHEY, CDR2 SVGAGI. The CDR3 has 13 residues. V was cut by 6 bases and J by 8 bases, with 14 bases left in between. The CDR3 DNA is TGTGCCAGCAGCCTGCAGACAGTTTATGAGCAGTTCTTC. Translating it yields CASSLQTVYEQFF.

The CDR3 protein is CASSLRVTGTEAFF. The DNA for the CDR3 is TGTGCCAGCAGTTTAAGGGTGACAGGGACTGAAGCTTTCTTT. The chain carries TRBV12-3 or TRBV12-4 and TRBJ1-1; 7 nucleotides align to TRBD1. Trimming removed 2 bases from V and 5 bases from J; junction bases left unmatched: 5. CDR3 length equals 14 residues.

The chain has TRBV28 and TRBJ2-5; 10 bases agree with TRBD2. The V segment lost 3 bases and the J segment 2 bases; nucleotides outside the gene matches: 15. CDR1 and CDR2 (germline): MDHEN, SYDVKM. The CDR3 sequence is 19 residues long. CDR3: CASSFRRFRTSGKQETQYF. In nucleotides, the CDR3 is TGTGCCAGCAGTTTTCGGCGGTTTCGGACTAGCGGAAAGCAAGAGACCCAGTACTTC.

For this clonotype: One end of the junction is discordant with germline, which a read error may explain. The V call is TRBV10-3, the J call TRBJ2-1; D possibly corresponds to TRBD2 (7 bases). This CDR3 region has 16 residues. Germline V gene sequence: CDR1 ENHRY, CDR2 SYGVKD. CDR3: CAISEGGGRSYNQQFF. CDR3 nucleotide sequence: TGTGCCATCAGCGAAGGGGGGGGCCGCTCCTACAATCAGCAGTTCTTC.

CDR3 DNA: TGTGCCAGCAGCTCCCCCAACAGGGTGTTTGAGCAGTACTTC. The encoded protein is CASSSPNRVFEQYF. The chain couples TRBV7-9 to TRBJ2-7; a possible D gene is TRBD1 (6 bases). V lost 4 bases, J lost 7 bases, and 17 bases lay in between. Germline CDR1 reads SEHNR; CDR2 reads FQNEAQ (reference sequence). The CDR3 is 14 amino acids.

This clonotype has ten or more counts. The rearrangement joins TRBV7-2 to TRBJ2-3, with 8 positions matching TRBD2. Trimming removed 5 bases from V and 4 bases from J; junction bases left unmatched: 5. This CDR3 contains 14 residues. CDR1 and CDR2 (germline): SGHTA, FQGNSA. As DNA, the CDR3 is TGTGCCAGCAGCCCGGGACTAGGGGCAGATACGCAGTATTTT. The encoded protein is CASSPGLGADTQYF.

The rearrangement joins TRBV19 to TRBJ1-1, with D maybe TRBD1 (5 bases). Germline CDR1 LNHDA, CDR2 SQIVND (reference sequence). This CDR3 spans 15 amino acids. V was trimmed by 7 bases and J by 0 bases, leaving 15 bases between them. The CDR3 bases are TGTGCCAGTACCTCCCCCCCAGGGTTGAACACTGAAGCTTTCTTT. Translating it yields CASTSPPGLNTEAFF. Variable domain in full (rest from reference TRBV19 and TRBJ1-1): DGGITQSPKYLFRKEGQNVTLSCEQNLNHDAMYWYRQDPGQGLRLIYYSQIVNDFQKGDIAEGYSVSREKKESFPLTVTSAQKNPTAFYLCASTSPPGLNTEAFFGQGTRLTVV.

In this sample, this clonotype turned up many times. The rearrangement uses TRBV7-2 and TRBJ1-6, with 8 bases identical to TRBD1. CDR3 length: 18 amino acids. CDR1 and CDR2 from the germline V gene are SGHTA and FQGNSA. V lost 1 base, J lost 0 bases, and 5 bases stayed unmatched. The CDR3 sequence: CASSLVTGASSYNSPLHF. CDR3 nucleotide sequence: TGTGCCAGCAGCTTAGTGACAGGGGCGAGCTCCTATAATTCACCCCTCCACTTT.

The chain uses TRBV7-8 and TRBJ2-5; D may be TRBD2 (5 bases). Germline V gene lookup returns CDR1 SGHVS and CDR2 FQNEAQ. The CDR3 contains 15 residues. V lost 3 bases and J lost 4, with 15 bases in between. The CDR3 DNA is TGTGCCAGCAGCTTGGGAGACCCTCGGGGAGAGACCCAGTACTTC. Protein: CASSLGDPRGETQYF.